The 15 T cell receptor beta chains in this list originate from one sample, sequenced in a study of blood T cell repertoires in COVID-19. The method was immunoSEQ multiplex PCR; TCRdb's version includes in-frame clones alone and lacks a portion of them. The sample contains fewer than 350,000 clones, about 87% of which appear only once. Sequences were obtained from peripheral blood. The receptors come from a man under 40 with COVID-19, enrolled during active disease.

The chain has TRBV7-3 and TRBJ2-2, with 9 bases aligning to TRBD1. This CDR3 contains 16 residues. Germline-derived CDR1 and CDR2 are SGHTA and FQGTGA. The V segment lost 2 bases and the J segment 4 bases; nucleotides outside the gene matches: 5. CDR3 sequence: CASSLFPGQGTGELFF. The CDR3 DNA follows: TGTGCCAGCAGCTTATTCCCGGGACAGGGCACCGGGGAGCTGTTTTTT.

The CDR3 coding sequence is TGTGCCAGCAGTTACTCGACAGGCCCCGGGGAGCTGTTTTTT. This translates into CASSYSTGPGELFF. V and J are TRBV6-2 or TRBV6-3 and TRBJ2-2; D is possibly TRBD1 (6 bases). Germline V gene sequence: CDR1 MNHEY, CDR2 SVGEGT. The V end lost 0 bases, the J end lost 6 bases, and 8 bases lay between the germline ends. The CDR3 totals 14 residues.

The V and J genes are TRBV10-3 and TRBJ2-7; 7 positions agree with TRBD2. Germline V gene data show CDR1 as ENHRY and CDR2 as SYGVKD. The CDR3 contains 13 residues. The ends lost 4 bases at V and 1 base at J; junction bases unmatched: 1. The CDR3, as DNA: TGTGCCATCAGTGTGGGAGGGTCCTACGAGCAGTACTTC. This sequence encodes CAISVGGSYEQYF.

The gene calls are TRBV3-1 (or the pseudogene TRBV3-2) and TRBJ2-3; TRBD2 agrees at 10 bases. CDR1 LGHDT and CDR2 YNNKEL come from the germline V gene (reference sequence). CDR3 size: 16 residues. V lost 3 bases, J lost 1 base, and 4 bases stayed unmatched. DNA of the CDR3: TGTGCCAGCAGCCATCTAGCGGGAGTTGGCACAGATACGCAGTATTTT. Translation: CASSHLAGVGTDTQYF.

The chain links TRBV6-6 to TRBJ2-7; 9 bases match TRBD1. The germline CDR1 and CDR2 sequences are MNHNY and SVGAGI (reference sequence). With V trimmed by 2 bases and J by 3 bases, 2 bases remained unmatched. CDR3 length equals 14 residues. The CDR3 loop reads CASSYPGQGYEQYF. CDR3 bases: TGTGCCAGCAGTTACCCGGGACAGGGCTACGAGCAGTACTTC.

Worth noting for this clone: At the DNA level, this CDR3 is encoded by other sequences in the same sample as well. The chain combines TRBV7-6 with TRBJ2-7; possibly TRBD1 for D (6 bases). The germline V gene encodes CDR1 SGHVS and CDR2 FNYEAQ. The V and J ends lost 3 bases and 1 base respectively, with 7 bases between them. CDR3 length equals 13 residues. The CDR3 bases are TGTGCCAGCAGCTTTGGACAGTCCTACGAGCAGTACTTC. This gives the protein CASSFGQSYEQYF.

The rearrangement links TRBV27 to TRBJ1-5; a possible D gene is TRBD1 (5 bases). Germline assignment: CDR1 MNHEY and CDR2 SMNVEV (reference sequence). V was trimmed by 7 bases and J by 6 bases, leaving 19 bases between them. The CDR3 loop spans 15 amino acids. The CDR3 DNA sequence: TGTGCCAGCACTCCGGACGGGTTAAGGGGTCAGCCCCAGCATTTT. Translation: CASTPDGLRGQPQHF.

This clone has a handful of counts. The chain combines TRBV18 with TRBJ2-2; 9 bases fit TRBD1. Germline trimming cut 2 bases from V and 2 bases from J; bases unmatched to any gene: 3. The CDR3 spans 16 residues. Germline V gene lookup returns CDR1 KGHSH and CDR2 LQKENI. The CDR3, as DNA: TGTGCCAGCTCACCAGTGGGACAGGGAAACACCGGGGAGCTGTTTTTT. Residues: CASSPVGQGNTGELFF.

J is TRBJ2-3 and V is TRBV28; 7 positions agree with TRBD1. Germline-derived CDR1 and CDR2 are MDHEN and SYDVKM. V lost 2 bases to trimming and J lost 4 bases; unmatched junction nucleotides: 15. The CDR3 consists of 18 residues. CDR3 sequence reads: CASSLLFLGQTRADTQYF. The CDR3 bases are TGTGCCAGCAGTTTACTCTTCCTGGGACAGACGAGAGCAGATACGCAGTATTTT.

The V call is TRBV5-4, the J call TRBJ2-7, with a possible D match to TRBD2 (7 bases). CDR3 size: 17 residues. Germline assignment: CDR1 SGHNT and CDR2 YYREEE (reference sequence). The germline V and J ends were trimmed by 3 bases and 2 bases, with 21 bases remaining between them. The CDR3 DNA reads TGTGCCAGCAGCTGGGAGGGGGAGGGGCATATGACCTACGAGCAGTACTTC. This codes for CASSWEGEGHMTYEQYF.

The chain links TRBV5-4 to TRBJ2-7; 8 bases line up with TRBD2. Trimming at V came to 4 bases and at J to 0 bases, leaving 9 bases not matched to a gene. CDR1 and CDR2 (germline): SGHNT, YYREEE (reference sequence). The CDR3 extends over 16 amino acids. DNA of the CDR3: TGTGCCAGCAGCCCATTAGCGGGATCCTCCTCCTACGAGCAGTACTTC. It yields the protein CASSPLAGSSSYEQYF.

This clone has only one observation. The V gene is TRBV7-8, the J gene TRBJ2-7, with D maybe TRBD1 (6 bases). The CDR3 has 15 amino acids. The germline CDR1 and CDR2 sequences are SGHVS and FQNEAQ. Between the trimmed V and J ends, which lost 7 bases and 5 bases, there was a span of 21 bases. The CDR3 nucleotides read TGTGCCAGCAACGCTACAGGGAACAATTGCGACGAGCAGTACTTC. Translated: CASNATGNNCDEQYF.

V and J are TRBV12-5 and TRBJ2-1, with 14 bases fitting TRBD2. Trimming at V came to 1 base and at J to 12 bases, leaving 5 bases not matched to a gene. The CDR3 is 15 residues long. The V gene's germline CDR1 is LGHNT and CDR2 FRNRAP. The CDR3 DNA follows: TGTGCTAGTGGTTTGGGACTAGCGGGAGGGCAAGGGCAGTTCTTC. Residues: CASGLGLAGGQGQFF.

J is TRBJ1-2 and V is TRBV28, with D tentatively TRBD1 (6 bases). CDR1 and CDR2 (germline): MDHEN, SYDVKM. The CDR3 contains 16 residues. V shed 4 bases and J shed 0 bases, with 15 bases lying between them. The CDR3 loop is CASSSTMGAPNYGYTF. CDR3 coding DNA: TGTGCCAGCAGTTCGACTATGGGGGCACCTAACTATGGCTACACCTTC.

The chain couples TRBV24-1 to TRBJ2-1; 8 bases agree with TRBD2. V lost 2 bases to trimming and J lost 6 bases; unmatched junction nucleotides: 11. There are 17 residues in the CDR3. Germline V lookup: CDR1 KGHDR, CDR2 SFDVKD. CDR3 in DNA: TGTGCCACCAGTGATTCGCTTCCGGGACTAGTGCCCAATGAGCAGTTCTTC. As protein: CATSDSLPGLVPNEQFF.